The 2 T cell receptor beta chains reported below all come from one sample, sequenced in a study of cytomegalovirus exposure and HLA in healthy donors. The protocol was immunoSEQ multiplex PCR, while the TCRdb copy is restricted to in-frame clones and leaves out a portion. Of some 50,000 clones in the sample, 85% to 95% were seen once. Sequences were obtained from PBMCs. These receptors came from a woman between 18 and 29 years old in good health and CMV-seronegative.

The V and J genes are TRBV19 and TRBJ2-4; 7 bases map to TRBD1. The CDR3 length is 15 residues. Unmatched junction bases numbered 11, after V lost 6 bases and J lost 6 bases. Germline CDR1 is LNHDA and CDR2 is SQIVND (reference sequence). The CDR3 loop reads CASSSHRGQGNIQYF. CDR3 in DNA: TGTGCCAGTAGCTCCCACAGGGGACAAGGAAACATTCAGTACTTC.

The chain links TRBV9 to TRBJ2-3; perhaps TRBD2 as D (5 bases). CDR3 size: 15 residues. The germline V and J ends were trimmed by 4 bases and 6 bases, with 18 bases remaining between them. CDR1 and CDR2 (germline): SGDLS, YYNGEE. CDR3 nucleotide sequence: TGTGCCAGCAGCACGATGACGGGAACCCCGGATACGCAGTATTTT. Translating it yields CASSTMTGTPDTQYF.